The clone carrying this T cell receptor (beta chain) was counted at least ten times. The antigen remains unidentified. J was trimmed by 4 bases and V by 7 bases; bases with no gene match: 17. The CDR3 totals 18 residues. Germline V gene data show CDR1 as SGHAT and CDR2 as FQDESV (reference sequence). These data are taken from a study of CD8 T cells in ankylosing spondylitis. TCRdb ran MiXCR on the 5' RACE reads and lists one entry per CDR3 protein. The repertoire includes about 250,000 distinct CDR3 sequences, roughly 8% of them detected once, and roughly 4.9% sits in the top ten. Study conclusions and caveats: Earlier authors reported some of these motif variants in reactive arthritis synovial fluid and blood. As reported, disease-linked clones showed significant enrichment in matched ankylosing spondylitis synovial fluid.

The chain couples TRBV11-1 to TRBJ2-7, with 12 positions matching TRBD2. This receptor was obtained from a female donor with ankylosing spondylitis or in good health (not recorded which). Sequencing was done on a sample of blood, either unsorted or a sorted T cell fraction (not recorded which). The CDR3 region has the DNA TGTGCCAGCACCTTCCAAACCGGACTAGCGGGAATCAATTACGAGCAGTACTTC. It yields the protein CASTFQTGLAGINYEQYF.